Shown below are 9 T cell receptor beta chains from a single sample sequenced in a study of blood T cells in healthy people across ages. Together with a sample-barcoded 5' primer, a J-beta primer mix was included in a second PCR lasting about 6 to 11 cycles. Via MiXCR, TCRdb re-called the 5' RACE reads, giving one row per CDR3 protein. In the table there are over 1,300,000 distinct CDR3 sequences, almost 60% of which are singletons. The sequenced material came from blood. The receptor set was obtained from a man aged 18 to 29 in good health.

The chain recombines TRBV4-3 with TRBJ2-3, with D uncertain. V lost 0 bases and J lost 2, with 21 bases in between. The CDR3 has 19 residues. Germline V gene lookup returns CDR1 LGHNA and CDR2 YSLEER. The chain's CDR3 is CASSQDSRWESLPTDTQYF. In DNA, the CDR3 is TGCGCCAGCAGCCAAGACTCGCGTTGGGAAAGCCTCCCCACAGATACGCAGTATTTT.

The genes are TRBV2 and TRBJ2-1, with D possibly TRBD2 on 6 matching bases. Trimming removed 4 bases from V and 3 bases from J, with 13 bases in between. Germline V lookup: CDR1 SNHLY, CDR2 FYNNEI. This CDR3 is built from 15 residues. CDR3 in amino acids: CASSARLELYNEQFF. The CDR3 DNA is TGTGCCAGCAGTGCACGACTAGAACTCTACAATGAGCAGTTCTTC.

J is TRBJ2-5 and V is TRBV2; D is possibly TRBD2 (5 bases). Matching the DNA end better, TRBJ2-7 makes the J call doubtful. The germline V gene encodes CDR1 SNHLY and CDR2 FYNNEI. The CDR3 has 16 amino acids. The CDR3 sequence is CASSATRASTLYEQYF. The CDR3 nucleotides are TGTGCCAGCAGTGCAACTAGAGCCTCAACCCTCTACGAGCAGTACTTC.

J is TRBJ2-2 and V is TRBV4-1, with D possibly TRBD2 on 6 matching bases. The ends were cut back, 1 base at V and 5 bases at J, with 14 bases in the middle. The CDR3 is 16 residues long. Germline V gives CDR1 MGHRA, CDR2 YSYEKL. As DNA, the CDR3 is TGCGCCAGCAGCCAAGGGCGGGGAAGAGGGACCGGGGAGCTGTTTTTT. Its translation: CASSQGRGRGTGELFF.

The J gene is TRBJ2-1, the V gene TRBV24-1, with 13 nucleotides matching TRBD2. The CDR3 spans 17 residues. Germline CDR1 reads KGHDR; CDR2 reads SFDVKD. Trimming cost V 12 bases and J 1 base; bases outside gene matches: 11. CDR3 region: CAATLPGLAGSYNEQFF. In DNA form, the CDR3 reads TGTGCCGCAACTCTTCCGGGACTAGCGGGATCCTACAATGAGCAGTTCTTC.

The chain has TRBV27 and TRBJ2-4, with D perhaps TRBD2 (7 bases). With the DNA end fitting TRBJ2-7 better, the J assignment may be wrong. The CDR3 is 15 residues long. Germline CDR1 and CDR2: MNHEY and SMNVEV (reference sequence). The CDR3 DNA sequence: TGTGCCAGCAGTTTCCAGGGGAGGGCAGTGTACGAGCAGTACTTC. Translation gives CASSFQGRAVYEQYF.

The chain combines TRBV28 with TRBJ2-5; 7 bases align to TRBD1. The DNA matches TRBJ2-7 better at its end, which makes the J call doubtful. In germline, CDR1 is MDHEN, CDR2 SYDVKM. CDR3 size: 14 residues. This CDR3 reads CASSRRDSPYEQYF. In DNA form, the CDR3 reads TGTGCCAGCAGCCGCCGGGACAGCCCCTACGAGCAGTACTTC.

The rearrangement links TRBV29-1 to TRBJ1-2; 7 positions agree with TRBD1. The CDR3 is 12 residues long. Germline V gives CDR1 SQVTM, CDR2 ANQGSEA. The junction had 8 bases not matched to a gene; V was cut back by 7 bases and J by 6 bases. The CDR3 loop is CSAQTGFDGYTF. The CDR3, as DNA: TGCAGCGCTCAGACAGGGTTCGATGGCTACACCTTC.

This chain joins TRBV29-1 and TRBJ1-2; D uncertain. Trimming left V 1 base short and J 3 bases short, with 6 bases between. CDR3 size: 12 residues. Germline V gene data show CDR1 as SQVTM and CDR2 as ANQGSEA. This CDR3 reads CSVEGIDYGYTF. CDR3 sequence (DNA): TGCAGCGTTGAAGGGATTGACTATGGCTACACCTTC. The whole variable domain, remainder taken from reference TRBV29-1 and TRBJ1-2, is SAVISQKPSRDICQRGTSLTIQCQVDSQVTMMFWYRQQPGQSLTLIATANQGSEATYESGFVIDKFPISRPNLTFSTLTVSNMSPEDSSIYLCSVEGIDYGYTFGSGTRLTVV.